The 8 T cell receptor beta chains below were found in one sample sequenced in a study of OX40 agonist ivuxolimab in advanced cancers. Profiling relied on immunoSEQ multiplex PCR, and the TCRdb table lists in-frame clones only, not all of them. The table has around 69,000 clones, around 89% seen once; the top ten hold about 4%. The sample was CD4+ or CD8+ T cells sorted from blood, taken in a trial of the OX40 agonist ivuxolimab. The receptors derive from an adult with an advanced solid tumor such as melanoma, head and neck, liver or kidney cancer.

The chain is built from TRBV29-1 and TRBJ2-1; 7 bases agree with TRBD2. Unmatched junction bases numbered 8, after V lost 7 bases and J lost 8 bases. This CDR3 is 12 amino acids long. Germline loops: CDR1 SQVTM, CDR2 ANQGSEA. CDR3 protein: CSAWTSRYEQFF. The DNA of the CDR3 is TGCAGCGCCTGGACTAGTAGGTATGAGCAGTTCTTC.

This clone is a singleton in its sample. The V call is TRBV7-9, the J call TRBJ2-7; D assignment may be TRBD1 or TRBD2 (5 bases each). V was clipped by 4 bases and J by 3 bases, with 10 bases between them. Germline V gene sequence: CDR1 SEHNR, CDR2 FQNEAQ (reference sequence). The CDR3 length is 13 residues. Here the CDR3 reads CASSSGRIYEQYF. As DNA, the CDR3 is TGTGCCAGCAGCTCGGGACGGATCTACGAGCAGTACTTC.

Concerning this clone itself: The junction differs from germline at one of its ends, possibly a read error. The gene calls are TRBV6-6 and TRBJ1-1; D unresolved. The CDR3 consists of 10 residues. Germline V gives CDR1 MNHNY, CDR2 SVGAGI (reference sequence). The CDR3 region is CASRESSMIF. The CDR3 coding sequence is TGTGCCAGCAGAGAATCCAGTATGATCTTT.

The chain links TRBV5-1 to TRBJ2-2, with 12 nucleotides matching TRBD2. Looked up from germline, CDR1 is SGHRS and CDR2 is YFSETQ. V shed 5 bases, J shed 4 bases, and the junction held 9 bases outside the gene matches. This CDR3 is 17 amino acids long. The CDR3 spells CASSRDPGLAGTGELFF. In DNA, the CDR3 is TGCGCCAGCAGTCGTGACCCGGGACTAGCGGGCACCGGGGAGCTGTTTTTT.

The chain employs TRBV9 and TRBJ2-3; 9 bases map to TRBD1. Germline V gene data show CDR1 as SGDLS and CDR2 as YYNGEE. J was trimmed by 2 bases and V by 4 bases; bases with no gene match: 8. This CDR3 is built from 16 residues. Here the CDR3 DNA reads TGTGCCAGCAGCCGCGAGGGGGACAGGGCCACAGATACGCAGTATTTT. The encoded protein is CASSREGDRATDTQYF.

This clone has a single count. The V and J genes are TRBV27 and TRBJ1-5; D is perhaps TRBD1 (6 bases). Germline V gene data show CDR1 as MNHEY and CDR2 as SMNVEV (reference sequence). The V and J ends lost 4 bases and 0 bases respectively, with 16 bases between them. This CDR3 region has 17 residues. The CDR3 nucleotides are TGTGCCAGCAGTTCCACAGGGTCAACTTATAGCAATCAGCCCCAGCATTTT. It is translated as CASSSTGSTYSNQPQHF.

This chain uses TRBV12-5 with TRBJ2-3, with 10 bases that match TRBD1. The junction had 15 bases not matched to a gene; V was cut back by 7 bases and J by 2 bases. This CDR3 region has 18 residues. Germline lookup yields CDR1 LGHNT and CDR2 FRNRAP. This CDR3 is CASAPYGWGTGDTDTQYF. CDR3 DNA sequence: TGTGCTAGTGCCCCATACGGGTGGGGGACAGGGGACACAGATACGCAGTATTTT.

This rearrangement joins TRBV7-3 to TRBJ2-6; 7 bases match TRBD2. CDR3 length: 17 amino acids. Germline V CDR1 and CDR2: SGHTA, FQGTGA. V trimming: 0 bases; J trimming: 0 bases; junction bases outside the gene matches: 2. The chain's CDR3 is CASSLTGTNSGANVLTF. CDR3 DNA: TGTGCCAGCAGCTTAACAGGGACTAACTCTGGGGCCAACGTCCTGACTTTC.